This TCR beta chain was found in a study of blood T cell repertoires in COVID-19. The wider study: PBMCs, B-cell-depleted T cells, or T cells were the source of the cDNA or gDNA that made up the material.

The CDR3 covers 15 residues. Per germline, CDR1 GTSNPN and CDR2 SVGIG (reference sequence). V trimming: 5 bases; J trimming: 2 bases; junction bases outside the gene matches: 9. Profiling relied on immunoSEQ multiplex PCR, and the TCRdb table lists in-frame clones only, not all of them. The data contain under 65,000 clones, 85% to 90% of them seen just once; the ten biggest clones take up 1.4%. Sequenced sample: peripheral blood. The genes are TRBV30 and TRBJ1-3; TRBD1 matches 7 bases. The TCR originated in a man aged 60-69 years with acute or convalescent COVID-19. The DNA for the CDR3 is TGTGCCTGGGTTCTTCAGACAGGGCCTGGAAACACCATATATTTT. Translated: CAWVLQTGPGNTIYF.